A selection of T cell receptor beta chains follows, all from one sample in a study of blood T cell repertoires in COVID-19. Clones were read by immunoSEQ multiplex PCR, and TCRdb kept only the in-frame ones, dropping some. The top ten clones hold around 4.5% of a sample with tens of thousands of clones, 75% of them seen once. What was sequenced was peripheral blood. Every receptor here comes from a woman aged 50 to 60 with acute or convalescent COVID-19. CDR3s include the opening cysteine and the closing phenylalanine or tryptophan. Fields, in order: D gene, V gene, J gene, CDR3 protein. The D gene is left open where the match is weak.

-,TRBV5-6,TRBJ2-1,CASSRESSYNEQFF
TRBD1,TRBV5-1,TRBJ2-5,CASSLGQGGETQYF
TRBD2,TRBV27,TRBJ2-7,CASSRASGGDSSYEQYF
TRBD2,TRBV5-4,TRBJ2-2,CASSIAGGNTGELFF
TRBD2,TRBV28,TRBJ2-2,CASSSGGGTGELFF
-,TRBV6-5,TRBJ1-5,CASTGGVNNQPQHF
-,TRBV7-2,TRBJ1-1,CASSRQNTEAFF
-,TRBV7-8,TRBJ1-1,CASSDRGGRVEAEAFF
TRBD1,TRBV15,TRBJ2-2,CATSLYPGQGTGELFF
TRBD2,TRBV19,TRBJ2-1,CATLAGNSYNEQFF
-,TRBV7-9,TRBJ1-1,CASSSRSQGPNTEAFF
TRBD1,TRBV28,TRBJ2-2,CASRGQGVGDGELFF
-,TRBV28,TRBJ1-1,CASSLSSAGMNTEAFF
-,TRBV6-6,TRBJ2-5,CASSPQGGETQYF
-,TRBV4-1,TRBJ1-2,CASSHSGHLYTF
-,TRBV13,TRBJ2-1,CASSLGGGNEQFF
-,TRBV28,TRBJ1-2,CASSFGGAASNYGYTF
-,TRBV6-1,TRBJ2-3,CASSEKRSLSDTDTQYF
-,TRBV4-2,TRBJ1-2,CASSQEGGYGYTF
-,TRBV5-1,TRBJ1-1,CASSLVFSGKTNTEAFF
TRBD2,TRBV9,TRBJ2-3,CASSAYGSGGTTDTQYF
-,TRBV6-5,TRBJ1-2,CASRGDRRGAGYTF
TRBD2,TRBV29-1,TRBJ2-4,CSVWGLENIQYF
-,TRBV20-1,TRBJ1-1,CSASRAGVYTEAFF
-,TRBV28,TRBJ1-5,CASSLSQTQNQPQHF
-,TRBV6-5,TRBJ2-2,CASSRVSTGELFF
TRBD2,TRBV7-2,TRBJ2-7,CASSNSGGSYEQYF
-,TRBV28,TRBJ2-3,CASSFYGDTNTQYF
-,TRBV11-2,TRBJ2-7,CASSLGRGYEQYF
TRBD1,TRBV28,TRBJ1-6,CASSPPGTGRAPLHF
TRBD1,TRBV5-1,TRBJ1-4,CASSEQGTRGNEKLFF
-,TRBV5-1,TRBJ2-5,CASSGGPPGQETQYF
-,TRBV7-9,TRBJ2-3,CASSLALGGETQYF
TRBD2,TRBV5-1,TRBJ2-3,CASSLGSGGISDTQYF
TRBD1,TRBV28,TRBJ1-6,CASSPMTGGRNSPLHF
-,TRBV13,TRBJ1-1,CASSPGGGGTEAFF
TRBD1,TRBV5-6,TRBJ1-2,CASSSRTGDGYTF
TRBD1,TRBV15,TRBJ1-2,CATSPDRDWGYGYTF
-,TRBV12-3/TRBV12-4,TRBJ1-3,CASSYSGGNTIYF
-,TRBV7-5,TRBJ1-2,CVRSLREESLYGYTF